Below, 27 T cell receptor beta chains from the same sample are listed, as sequenced in a study of blood T cell repertoires in COVID-19. The assay was immunoSEQ multiplex PCR, and TCRdb's table has in-frame clones only and misses some. The profile shows 45,000 to 70,000 clones, about 85% of them singletons. Sample: peripheral blood. Receptor source: a woman of 80 years or more with acute or convalescent COVID-19.

This rearrangement joins TRBV7-2 to TRBJ2-1; maybe TRBD2 (5 bases). With 1 base removed from V and 2 bases from J, the gap between germline ends came to 9 bases. Germline CDR1 SGHTA, CDR2 FQGNSA. The CDR3 is 15 residues long. Here the CDR3 reads CASSLVSSTYNEQFF. The CDR3 coding sequence is TGTGCCAGCAGCTTAGTTTCTAGCACCTACAATGAGCAGTTCTTC. The full variable domain, its missing parts supplied by reference TRBV7-2 and TRBJ2-1, is GAGVSQSPSNKVTEKGKDVELRCDPISGHTALYWYRQSLGQGLEFLIYFQGNSAPDKSGLPSDRFSAERTGGSVSTLTIQRTQQEDSAVYLCASSLVSSTYNEQFFGPGTRLTVL.

This rearrangement joins TRBV7-8 to TRBJ1-5; D ambiguous. Germline V CDR1 and CDR2: SGHVS, FQNEAQ. Trimming took off 2 bases at V and 1 base at J, with 12 bases between the two ends. This CDR3 spans 16 amino acids. CDR3 DNA sequence: TGTGCCAGCAGCTTATCACAGCCTAAAAGCAATCAGCCCCAGCATTTT. Protein product: CASSLSQPKSNQPQHF.

The chain joins TRBV5-4 to TRBJ2-5; the match to TRBD2 covers 8 bases. The CDR3 totals 17 residues. With 2 bases clipped from V and 4 bases from J, the junction kept 13 bases outside the gene matches. Germline V CDR1 and CDR2: SGHNT, YYREEE (reference sequence). This CDR3 reads CASSFVGGAPGGETQYF. The CDR3 coding sequence is TGTGCCAGCAGCTTTGTCGGGGGGGCGCCAGGTGGAGAGACCCAGTACTTC.

The chain has TRBV5-6 and TRBJ2-4, with a weak D call TRBD2 (5 bases). The germline V gene has CDR1 SGHDT and CDR2 YYEEEE. The CDR3 covers 16 residues. The V end was cut by 2 bases, the J end by 0 bases, with 12 bases between. CDR3 DNA: TGTGCCAGCAGCTTTGGGAGTTATTTAGCCAAAAACATTCAGTACTTC. This encodes CASSFGSYLAKNIQYF.

The V call is TRBV5-1, the J call TRBJ1-1, with 8 positions matching TRBD1. This CDR3 has 15 amino acids. V shed 4 bases and J 4 bases; nucleotides not matched to a gene: 9. Looked up from germline, CDR1 is SGHRS and CDR2 is YFSETQ. This CDR3 reads CASSQGTGVGTEAFF. The CDR3 bases are TGCGCCAGCAGCCAAGGGACAGGAGTAGGCACTGAAGCTTTCTTT.

This chain links TRBV5-1 with TRBJ2-5; 7 bases map to TRBD1. The ends lost 3 bases at V and 5 bases at J; junction bases unmatched: 7. Germline CDR1 and CDR2: SGHRS and YFSETQ. There are 14 residues in the CDR3. CDR3 in DNA: TGCGCCAGCAGCTCCCCAGGGACAGCCGAGACCCAGTACTTC. It yields the protein CASSSPGTAETQYF. Full variable domain (rest looked up from reference TRBV5-1 and TRBJ2-5): KAGVTQTPRYLIKTRGQQVTLSCSPISGHRSVSWYQQTPGQGLQFLFEYFSETQRNKGNFPGRFSGRQFSNSRSEMNVSTLELGDSALYLCASSSPGTAETQYFGPGTRLLVL.

Only a few counts were recorded for this clone. The CDR3 protein is CASTPLGAFYGYTF. CDR3 in DNA: TGTGCCAGTACCCCTCTGGGCGCCTTCTATGGCTACACCTTC. The chain is built from TRBV19 and TRBJ1-2; D call uncertain. Germline V gene data show CDR1 as LNHDA and CDR2 as SQIVND (reference sequence). Trimming stripped 7 bases from V and 4 bases from J, with 16 bases between. This CDR3 spans 14 amino acids. The entire variable domain, with the rest obtained from reference TRBV19 and TRBJ1-2, is as follows: DGGITQSPKYLFRKEGQNVTLSCEQNLNHDAMYWYRQDPGQGLRLIYYSQIVNDFQKGDIAEGYSVSREKKESFPLTVTSAQKNPTAFYLCASTPLGAFYGYTFGSGTRLTVV.

This clone was found a few times. This chain joins TRBV4-1 and TRBJ2-1; TRBD1 agrees at 7 bases. The CDR3 sequence is 13 residues long. Trimming removed 4 bases from V and 8 bases from J; junction bases left unmatched: 5. The V gene's germline CDR1 is MGHRA and CDR2 YSYEKL. This CDR3 reads CASSPRQGHEQFF. The CDR3, as DNA: TGCGCCAGCAGCCCACGACAGGGCCATGAGCAGTTCTTC.

The chain has TRBV6-2 or TRBV6-3 and TRBJ1-2; a weak D match, TRBD1 (6 bases). CDR3 length: 13 residues. CDR1 and CDR2 from the germline V gene are MNHEY and SVGEGT. Trimming took off 4 bases at V and 6 bases at J, with 12 bases between the two ends. The CDR3, as DNA: TGTGCCAGCAGTTGGTCTCAGGGGCATGGCTACACCTTC. Its translation is CASSWSQGHGYTF.

The chain combines TRBV5-3 with TRBJ2-7; 7 nucleotides match TRBD1. TRBV5-3 is identified as an open reading frame with a role that is uncertain. This CDR3 comprises 15 residues. After removal of 4 bases from V and 3 bases from J, the junction contained 10 bases not matched to a gene. This CDR3 reads CARSRDSQRDYEQYF. In DNA form, the CDR3 reads TGTGCCAGAAGCAGGGACAGTCAACGGGACTACGAGCAGTACTTC.

As DNA, the CDR3 is TGCGCCAGCAGCCAAGCACTAGGGACAACCTATAATTCACCCCTCCACTTT. It yields the protein CASSQALGTTYNSPLHF. The V call is TRBV4-1, the J call TRBJ1-6, with a possible D match to TRBD1 (6 bases). Per the germline V gene, CDR1 is MGHRA and CDR2 is YSYEKL. The V end lost 1 base, the J end lost 2 bases, and 12 bases lay between the germline ends. This CDR3 has 17 amino acids.

The chain has TRBV12-5 and TRBJ1-3; 9 bases are a match to TRBD1. The CDR3 runs to 17 residues. Trimming removed 5 bases from V and 2 bases from J; junction bases left unmatched: 10. Per the germline V gene, CDR1 is LGHNT and CDR2 is FRNRAP. The CDR3 region is CASGQSFTGGTGNTIYF. The DNA of the CDR3 is TGTGCTAGTGGTCAATCCTTTACAGGGGGCACTGGAAACACCATATATTTT.

Worth noting for this clone: An end of the junction does not agree with germline; a read error may underlie this. The V and J genes are TRBV7-2 and TRBJ2-5; tentative D call: TRBD1 (5 bases). Germline values: CDR1 SGHTA, CDR2 FQGNSA. The CDR3 length is 14 residues. The CDR3 DNA is TGTGCCAGCAGCTTAAACAGGCCCCAAGGGACCCAGTACTTC. This codes for CASSLNRPQGTQYF. Using reference TRBV7-2 and TRBJ2-5 for the parts outside the CDR3, the full variable domain is GAGVSQSPSNKVTEKGKDVELRCDPISGHTALYWYRQSLGQGLEFLIYFQGNSAPDKSGLPSDRFSAERTGGSVSTLTIQRTQQEDSAVYLCASSLNRPQGTQYFGPGTRLLVL.

The rearrangement links TRBV2 to TRBJ2-1; D is ambiguous. Per the germline V gene, CDR1 is SNHLY and CDR2 is FYNNEI. The ends were cut back, 5 bases at V and 6 bases at J, with 8 bases in the middle. The CDR3 spans 12 residues. CDR3 sequence: CASSSFGNEQFF. CDR3 DNA: TGTGCCAGCAGTAGTTTCGGCAATGAGCAGTTCTTC.

The V gene is TRBV19, the J gene TRBJ1-6; D perhaps matches TRBD1 (6 bases). Germline V gives CDR1 LNHDA, CDR2 SQIVND (reference sequence). The CDR3 is 16 amino acids. The V gene lost 5 bases and the J gene lost 8 bases, with 19 bases spanning the gap. The DNA of the CDR3 is TGTGCCAGTAGTGGGGGGGCGGGACGGATGTATTCACCCCTCCACTTT. Amino acid sequence: CASSGGAGRMYSPLHF.

The chain has TRBV4-1 and TRBJ2-7, with D perhaps matching TRBD1 (5 bases). CDR3 size: 14 residues. From germline, CDR1 is MGHRA and CDR2 YSYEKL. The V and J ends lost 2 bases and 3 bases respectively, with 11 bases between them. CDR3 loop: CASSQTDSLYEQYF. The CDR3 bases are TGCGCCAGCAGCCAAACCGACAGCCTCTACGAGCAGTACTTC.

V usage is TRBV3-1 (or the pseudogene TRBV3-2) and J usage is TRBJ2-1, with D perhaps matching TRBD2 (6 bases). Trimming took off 5 bases at V and 4 bases at J, with 9 bases between the two ends. The CDR3 extends over 13 amino acids. The germline CDR1 and CDR2 sequences are LGHDT and YNNKEL (reference sequence). The CDR3 protein is CASSGDFYNEQFF. CDR3 bases: TGTGCCAGCAGCGGGGACTTTTACAATGAGCAGTTCTTC.

This clone was seen just once. The chain recombines TRBV12-3 or TRBV12-4 with TRBJ1-5; D gene unclear. The germline V and J ends were trimmed by 2 bases and 6 bases, with 8 bases remaining between them. The CDR3 is 13 amino acids. This CDR3 reads CASSLIGSQPQHF. The DNA for the CDR3 is TGTGCCAGCAGTTTAATCGGGAGTCAGCCCCAGCATTTT.

The rearrangement joins TRBV18 to TRBJ2-7; TRBD1 aligns across 12 bases. The CDR3 length is 15 residues. In germline, CDR1 is KGHSH, CDR2 LQKENI. J lost 5 bases, V lost 2 bases, and 4 bases had no gene match. The CDR3 reads CASSPGTGGKNEQYF. DNA of the CDR3: TGTGCCAGCTCACCAGGGACAGGGGGCAAAAACGAGCAGTACTTC.

The CDR3 region is CSVQRTGGTEAFF. The CDR3, as DNA: TGCAGCGTGCAGCGCACAGGGGGCACTGAAGCTTTCTTT. J is TRBJ1-1 and V is TRBV29-1, with 8 positions matching TRBD1. The CDR3 covers 13 residues. The germline gives CDR1 SQVTM, CDR2 ANQGSEA. V dropped 6 bases and J dropped 4; count of bases not matched to a gene: 7.

This clone appeared a single time. This chain uses TRBV11-3 with TRBJ2-5, with D possibly matching TRBD1 (7 bases). CDR1 is SGHNT and CDR2 is YENEEA in the germline V gene. The CDR3 is 15 residues long. Trimming took 5 bases from V and 5 from J, leaving 18 bases between them. CDR3 sequence reads: CASSQGGVDGETQYF. Written as DNA, the CDR3 is TGTGCCAGCAGCCAGGGGGGAGTCGATGGGGAGACCCAGTACTTC.

This chain links TRBV11-2 with TRBJ2-7; 9 bases match TRBD2. CDR3 size: 15 residues. Germline loops: CDR1 SGHAT, CDR2 FQNNGV. J lost 0 bases, V lost 5 bases, and 5 bases had no gene match. The CDR3 DNA follows: TGTGCCAGCAGCCGAATTAGCGGGGGCTCCTACGAGCAGTACTTC. Its protein is CASSRISGGSYEQYF.

The chain carries TRBV19 and TRBJ2-5; 7 nucleotides agree with TRBD1. Per the germline V gene, CDR1 is LNHDA and CDR2 is SQIVND (reference sequence). The CDR3 contains 15 residues. Trimming removed 6 bases from V and 2 bases from J; junction bases left unmatched: 9. The CDR3 spells CASSRQGVKQETQYF. CDR3 in DNA: TGTGCCAGTAGCCGACAGGGTGTTAAACAAGAGACCCAGTACTTC.

The V and J genes are TRBV6-5 and TRBJ2-5; 7 bases agree with TRBD2. Trimming cost V 0 bases and J 3 bases; bases outside gene matches: 1. Germline lookup yields CDR1 MNHEY and CDR2 SVGAGI. CDR3 length: 14 amino acids. This chain's CDR3 is CASSYSGGKETQYF. The CDR3 coding sequence is TGTGCCAGCAGTTACTCGGGAGGGAAAGAGACCCAGTACTTC.

V is TRBV6-6 and J is TRBJ1-2; D unresolved. Germline V lookup: CDR1 MNHNY, CDR2 SVGAGI (reference sequence). V lost 2 bases to trimming and J lost 4 bases, with 17 bases between them. CDR3 length: 16 residues. The CDR3 nucleotides read TGTGCCAGCAGTTACATAAGCACAGTACAAACCTATGGCTACACCTTC. It translates to CASSYISTVQTYGYTF.

The V call is TRBV5-1, the J call TRBJ2-5; possibly TRBD2 for D (6 bases). This CDR3 contains 16 residues. Germline values: CDR1 SGHRS, CDR2 YFSETQ. V was trimmed by 0 bases and J by 3 bases, leaving 15 bases between them. As DNA, the CDR3 is TGCGCCAGCAGCTTGGGCGGGACTGGGGTGGAAGAGACCCAGTACTTC. It codes for CASSLGGTGVEETQYF.

This clone has a handful of counts. CDR3 bases: TGTGCCACCTGCAATACGGGACAGATCAATCAGCCCCAGCATTTT. Protein: CATCNTGQINQPQHF. The rearrangement links TRBV6-5 to TRBJ1-5, with 7 bases matching TRBD1. With V trimmed by 10 bases and J by 3 bases, 12 bases remained unmatched. This CDR3 has 15 residues. CDR1 is MNHEY, CDR2 SVGAGI, per germline.